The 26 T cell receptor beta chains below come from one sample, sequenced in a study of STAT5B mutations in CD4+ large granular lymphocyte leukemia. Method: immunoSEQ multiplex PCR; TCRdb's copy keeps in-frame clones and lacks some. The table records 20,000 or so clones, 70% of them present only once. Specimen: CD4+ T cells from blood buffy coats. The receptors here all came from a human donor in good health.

The CDR3 spells CASSQEPSGKAEQYF. The DNA for the CDR3 is TGCGCCAGCAGCCAAGAACCTAGCGGAAAAGCTGAGCAGTACTTC. The rearrangement links TRBV4-3 to TRBJ2-7; 7 nucleotides align to TRBD2. The V gene end was trimmed by 0 bases and the J gene end by 7 bases; junction bases not matched to a gene: 9. Germline values: CDR1 LGHNA, CDR2 YSLEER. The CDR3 is 15 residues long.

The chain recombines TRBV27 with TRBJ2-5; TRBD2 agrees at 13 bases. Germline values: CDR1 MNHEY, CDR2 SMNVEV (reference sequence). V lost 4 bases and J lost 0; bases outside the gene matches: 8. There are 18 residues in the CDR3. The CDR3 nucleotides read TGTGCCAGCAGTTCTCCGGGACTAGCGGGGCGAAACCAAGAGACCCAGTACTTC. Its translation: CASSSPGLAGRNQETQYF.

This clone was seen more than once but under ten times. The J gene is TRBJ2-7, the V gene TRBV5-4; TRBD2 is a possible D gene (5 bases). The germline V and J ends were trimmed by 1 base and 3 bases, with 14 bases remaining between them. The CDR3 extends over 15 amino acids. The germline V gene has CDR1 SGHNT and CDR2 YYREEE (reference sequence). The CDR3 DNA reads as TGTGCCAGCAGCTTGCCCGTAGCGAGTCACTACGAGCAGTACTTC. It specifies CASSLPVASHYEQYF. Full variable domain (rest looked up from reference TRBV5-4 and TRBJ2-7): ETGVTQSPTHLIKTRGQQVTLRCSSQSGHNTVSWYQQALGQGPQFIFQYYREEENGRGNFPPRFSGLQFPNYSSELNVNALELDDSALYLCASSLPVASHYEQYFGPGTRLTVT.

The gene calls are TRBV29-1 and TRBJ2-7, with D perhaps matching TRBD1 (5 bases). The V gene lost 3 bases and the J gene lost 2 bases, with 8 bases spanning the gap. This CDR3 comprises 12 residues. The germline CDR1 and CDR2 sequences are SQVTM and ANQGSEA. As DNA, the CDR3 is TGCAGCGTTGAGGACACAGCCTACGAGCAGTACTTC. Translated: CSVEDTAYEQYF.

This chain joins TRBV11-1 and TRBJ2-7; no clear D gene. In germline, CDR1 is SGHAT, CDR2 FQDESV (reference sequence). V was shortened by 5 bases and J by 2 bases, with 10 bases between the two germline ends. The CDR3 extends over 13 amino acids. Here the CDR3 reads CASSQPTAYEQYF. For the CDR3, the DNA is TGTGCCAGCAGCCAACCCACAGCCTACGAGCAGTACTTC.

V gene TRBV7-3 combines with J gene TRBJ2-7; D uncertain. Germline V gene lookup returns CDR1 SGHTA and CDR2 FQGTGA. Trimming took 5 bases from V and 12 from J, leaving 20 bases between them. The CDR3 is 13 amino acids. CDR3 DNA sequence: TGTGCCAGCAGCCCAAAAGGGAACCCCCCTTCGTACTTC. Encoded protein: CASSPKGNPPSYF.

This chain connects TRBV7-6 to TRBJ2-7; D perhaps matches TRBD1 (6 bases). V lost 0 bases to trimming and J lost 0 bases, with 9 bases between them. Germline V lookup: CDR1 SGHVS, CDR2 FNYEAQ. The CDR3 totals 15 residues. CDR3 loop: CASSLAGQYSYEQYF. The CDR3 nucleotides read TGTGCCAGCAGCTTAGCAGGACAGTACTCCTACGAGCAGTACTTC. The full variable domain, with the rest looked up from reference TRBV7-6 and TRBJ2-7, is GAGVSQSPRYKVTKRGQDVALRCDPISGHVSLYWYRQALGQGPEFLTYFNYEAQQDKSGLPNDRFSAERPEGSISTLTIQRTEQRDSAMYRCASSLAGQYSYEQYFGPGTRLTVT.

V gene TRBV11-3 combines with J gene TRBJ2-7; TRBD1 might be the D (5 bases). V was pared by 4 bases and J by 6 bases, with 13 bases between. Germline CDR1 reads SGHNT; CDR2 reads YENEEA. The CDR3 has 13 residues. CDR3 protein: CASSSGHGIEQYF. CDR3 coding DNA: TGTGCCAGCAGCTCAGGGCACGGTATCGAGCAGTACTTC.

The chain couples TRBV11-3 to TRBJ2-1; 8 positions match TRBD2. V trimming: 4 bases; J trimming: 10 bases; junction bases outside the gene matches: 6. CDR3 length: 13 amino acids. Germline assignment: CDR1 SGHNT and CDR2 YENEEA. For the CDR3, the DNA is TGTGCCAGCAGCTCGCCAGCTAGCGGGGAGCAGTTCTTC. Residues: CASSSPASGEQFF.

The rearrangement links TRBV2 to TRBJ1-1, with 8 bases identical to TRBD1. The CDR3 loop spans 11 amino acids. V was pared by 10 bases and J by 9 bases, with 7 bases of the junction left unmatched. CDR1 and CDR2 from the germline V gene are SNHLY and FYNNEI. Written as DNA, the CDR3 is TGTGCCACCAGAGACAGGGGAAAAGCTTTCTTT. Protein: CATRDRGKAFF.

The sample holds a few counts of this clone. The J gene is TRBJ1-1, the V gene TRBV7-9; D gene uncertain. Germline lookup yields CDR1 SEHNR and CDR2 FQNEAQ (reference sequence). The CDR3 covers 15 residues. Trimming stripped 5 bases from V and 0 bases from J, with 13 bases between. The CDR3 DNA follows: TGTGCCAGCAGCATCGACGGCAACTTGAACACTGAAGCTTTCTTT. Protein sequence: CASSIDGNLNTEAFF.

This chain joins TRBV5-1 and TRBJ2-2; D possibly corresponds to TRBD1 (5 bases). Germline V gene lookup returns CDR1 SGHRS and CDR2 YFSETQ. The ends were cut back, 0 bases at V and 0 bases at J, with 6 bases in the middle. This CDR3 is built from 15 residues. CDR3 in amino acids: CASSLGQSNTGELFF. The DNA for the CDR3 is TGCGCCAGCAGCTTGGGACAGTCGAACACCGGGGAGCTGTTTTTT.

CDR3 DNA: TGTGCCAGCAGCTGGACTGCCCGAGGGGCTTTCTTT. This sequence encodes CASSWTARGAFF. The chain has TRBV7-2 and TRBJ1-1; D gene unclear. Germline CDR1 SGHTA, CDR2 FQGNSA. The germline V and J ends were trimmed by 4 bases and 11 bases, with 14 bases remaining between them. The CDR3 is 12 residues long.

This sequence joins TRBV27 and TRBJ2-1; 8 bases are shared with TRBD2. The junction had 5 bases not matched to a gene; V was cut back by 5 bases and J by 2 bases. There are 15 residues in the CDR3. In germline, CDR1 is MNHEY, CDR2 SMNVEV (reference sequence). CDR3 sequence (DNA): TGTGCCAGCAGTCAAGGCGGGAGGCCCTACAATGAGCAGTTCTTC. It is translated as CASSQGGRPYNEQFF.

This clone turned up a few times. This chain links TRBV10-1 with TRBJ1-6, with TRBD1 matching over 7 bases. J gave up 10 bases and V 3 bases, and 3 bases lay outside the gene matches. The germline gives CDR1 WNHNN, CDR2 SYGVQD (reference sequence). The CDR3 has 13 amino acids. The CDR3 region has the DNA TGCGCCAGCAGTGATATACAGGGGTCACCCCTCCACTTT. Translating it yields CASSDIQGSPLHF.

The CDR3 sequence: CASSMGWDVTYEQYF. In DNA, the CDR3 is TGTGCCAGCAGCATGGGGTGGGACGTAACCTACGAGCAGTACTTC. The chain couples TRBV9 to TRBJ2-7; D may correspond to TRBD1 or TRBD2 (5 bases each). Trimming took off 4 bases at V and 2 bases at J, with 16 bases between the two ends. Germline-derived CDR1 and CDR2 are SGDLS and YYNGEE. The CDR3 contains 15 residues.

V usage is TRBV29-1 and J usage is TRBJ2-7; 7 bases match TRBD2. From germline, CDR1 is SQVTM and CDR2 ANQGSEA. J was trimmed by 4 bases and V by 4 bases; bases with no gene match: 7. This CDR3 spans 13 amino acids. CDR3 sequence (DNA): TGCAGCGTTGTTGGCGGGAGAAGGTACGAGCAGTACTTC. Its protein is CSVVGGRRYEQYF.

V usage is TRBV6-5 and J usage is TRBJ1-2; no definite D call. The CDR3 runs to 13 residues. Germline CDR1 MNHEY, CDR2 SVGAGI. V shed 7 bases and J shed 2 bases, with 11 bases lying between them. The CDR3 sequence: CASTGDVNYGYTF. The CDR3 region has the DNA TGTGCCAGCACCGGGGATGTGAACTATGGCTACACCTTC.

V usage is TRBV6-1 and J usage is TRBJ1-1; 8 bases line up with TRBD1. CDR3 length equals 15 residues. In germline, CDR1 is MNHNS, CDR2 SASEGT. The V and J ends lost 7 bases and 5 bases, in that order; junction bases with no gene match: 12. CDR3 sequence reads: CASNLSGGAFTEAFF. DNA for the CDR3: TGTGCCAGCAACCTTTCAGGGGGCGCGTTTACTGAAGCTTTCTTT.

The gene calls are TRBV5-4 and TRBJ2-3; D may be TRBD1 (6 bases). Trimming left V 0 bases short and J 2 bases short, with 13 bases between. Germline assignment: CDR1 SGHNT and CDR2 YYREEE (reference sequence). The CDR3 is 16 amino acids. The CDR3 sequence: CASSLALQGNTDTQYF. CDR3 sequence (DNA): TGTGCCAGCAGCTTGGCGTTGCAGGGGAACACAGATACGCAGTATTTT.

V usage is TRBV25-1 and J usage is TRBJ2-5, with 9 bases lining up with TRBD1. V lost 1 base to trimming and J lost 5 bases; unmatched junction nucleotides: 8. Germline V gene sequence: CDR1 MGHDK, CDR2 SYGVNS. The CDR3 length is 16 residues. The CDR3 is CASSELGTGSGETQYF. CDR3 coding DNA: TGTGCCAGCAGTGAATTGGGGACAGGGTCGGGGGAGACCCAGTACTTC. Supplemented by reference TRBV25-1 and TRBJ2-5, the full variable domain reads EADIYQTPRYLVIGTGKKITLECSQTMGHDKMYWYQQDPGMELHLIHYSYGVNSTEKGDLSSESTVSRIRTEHFPLTLESARPSHTSQYLCASSELGTGSGETQYFGPGTRLLVL.

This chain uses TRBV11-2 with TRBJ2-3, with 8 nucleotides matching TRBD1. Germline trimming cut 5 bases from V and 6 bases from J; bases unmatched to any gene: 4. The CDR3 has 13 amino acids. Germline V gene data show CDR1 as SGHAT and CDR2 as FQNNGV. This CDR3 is CASSPRQGDTQYF. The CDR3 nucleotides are TGTGCCAGCAGCCCCCGACAGGGGGATACGCAGTATTTT.

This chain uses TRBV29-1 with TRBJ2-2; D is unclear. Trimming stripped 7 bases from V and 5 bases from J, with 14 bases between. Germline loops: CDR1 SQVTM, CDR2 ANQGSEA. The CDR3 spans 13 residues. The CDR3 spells CSAEVGRTGELFF. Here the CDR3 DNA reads TGCAGCGCCGAGGTTGGGCGGACCGGGGAGCTGTTTTTT.

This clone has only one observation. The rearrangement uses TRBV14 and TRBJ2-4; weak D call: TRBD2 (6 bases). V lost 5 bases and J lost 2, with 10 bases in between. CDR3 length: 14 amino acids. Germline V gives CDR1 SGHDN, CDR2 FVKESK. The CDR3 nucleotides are TGTGCCAGCAGCAGGGGAGGTTCCAAAAACATTCAGTACTTC. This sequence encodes CASSRGGSKNIQYF.

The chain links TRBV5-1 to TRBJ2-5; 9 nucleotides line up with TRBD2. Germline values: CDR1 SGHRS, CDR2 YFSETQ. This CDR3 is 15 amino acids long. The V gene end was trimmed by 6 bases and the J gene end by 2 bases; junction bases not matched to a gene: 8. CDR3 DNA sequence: TGCGCCAGCATGGTTAGCGGGGGTAATCAAGAGACCCAGTACTTC. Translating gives CASMVSGGNQETQYF.

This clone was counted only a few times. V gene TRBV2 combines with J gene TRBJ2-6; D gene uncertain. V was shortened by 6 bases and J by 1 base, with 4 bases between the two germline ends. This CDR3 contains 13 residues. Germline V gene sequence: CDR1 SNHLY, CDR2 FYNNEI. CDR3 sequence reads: CASRVSGANVLTF. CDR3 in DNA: TGTGCCAGCAGAGTGTCTGGGGCCAACGTCCTGACTTTC.